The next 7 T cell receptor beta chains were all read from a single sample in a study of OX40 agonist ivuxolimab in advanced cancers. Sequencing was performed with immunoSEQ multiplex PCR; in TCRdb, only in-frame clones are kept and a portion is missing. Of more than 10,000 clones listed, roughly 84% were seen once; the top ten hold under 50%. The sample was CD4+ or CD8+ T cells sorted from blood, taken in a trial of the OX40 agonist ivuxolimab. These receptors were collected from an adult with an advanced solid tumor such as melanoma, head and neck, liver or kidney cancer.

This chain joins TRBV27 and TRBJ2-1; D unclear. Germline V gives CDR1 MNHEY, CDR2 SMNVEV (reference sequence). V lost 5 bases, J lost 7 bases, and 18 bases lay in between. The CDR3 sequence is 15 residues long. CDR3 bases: TGTGCCAGCAGTCCGGTGAGAGACGTTATGAATGAGCAGTTCTTC. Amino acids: CASSPVRDVMNEQFF.

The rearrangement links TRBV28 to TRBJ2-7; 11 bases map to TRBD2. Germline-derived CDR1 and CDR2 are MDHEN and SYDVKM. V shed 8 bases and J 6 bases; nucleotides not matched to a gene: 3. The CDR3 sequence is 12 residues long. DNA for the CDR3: TGTGCCAGCGGGACTAGCGGTGTCGAGCAGTACTTC. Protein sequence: CASGTSGVEQYF.

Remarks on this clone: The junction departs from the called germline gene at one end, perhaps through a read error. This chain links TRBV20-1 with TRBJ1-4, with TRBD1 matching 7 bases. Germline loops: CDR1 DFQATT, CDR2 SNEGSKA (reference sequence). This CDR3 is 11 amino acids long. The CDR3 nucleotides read TGCAGTGCTAGAGGGCGGGACAGCTCGACTTTT. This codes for CSARGRDSSTF.

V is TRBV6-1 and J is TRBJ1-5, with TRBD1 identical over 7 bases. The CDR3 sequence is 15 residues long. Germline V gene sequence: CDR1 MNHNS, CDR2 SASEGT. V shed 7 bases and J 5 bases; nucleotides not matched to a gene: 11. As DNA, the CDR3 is TGTGCCAGCAACTCGGACAGGTCTATGGATCAGCCCCAGCATTTT. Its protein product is CASNSDRSMDQPQHF.

The CDR3 spells CASTLLAGGLDEQFF. The CDR3 DNA reads TGTGCCAGTACACTACTAGCGGGAGGTTTGGATGAGCAGTTCTTC. The V call is TRBV6-1, the J call TRBJ2-1, with 12 nucleotides matching TRBD2. The CDR3 sequence is 15 residues long. Germline assignment: CDR1 MNHNS and CDR2 SASEGT. The V and J ends lost 9 bases and 8 bases, in that order; junction bases with no gene match: 11.

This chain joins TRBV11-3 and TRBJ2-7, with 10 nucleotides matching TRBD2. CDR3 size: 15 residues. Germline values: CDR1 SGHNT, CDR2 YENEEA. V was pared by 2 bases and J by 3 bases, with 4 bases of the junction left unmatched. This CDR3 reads CASSLLAGVLYEQYF. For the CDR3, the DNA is TGTGCCAGCAGCTTACTAGCGGGGGTCCTCTACGAGCAGTACTTC.

CDR3 region: CASSANEQFF. CDR3 bases: TGTGCCAGTAGTGCTAATGAGCAGTTCTTC. This sequence joins TRBV19 and TRBJ2-1; D ambiguous. Trimming took off 5 bases at V and 7 bases at J, with 3 bases between the two ends. The CDR3 totals 10 residues. Germline V CDR1 and CDR2: LNHDA, SQIVND (reference sequence). Supplemented by reference TRBV19 and TRBJ2-1, the full variable domain reads DGGITQSPKYLFRKEGQNVTLSCEQNLNHDAMYWYRQDPGQGLRLIYYSQIVNDFQKGDIAEGYSVSREKKESFPLTVTSAQKNPTAFYLCASSANEQFFGPGTRLTVL.